The 20 T cell receptor beta chains presented below share a single source sample, sequenced in a study of T cell responses to AZD1222 COVID-19 vaccine. Generated by immunoSEQ multiplex PCR, the TCRdb table keeps only in-frame clones and is missing some. Of approximately 140,000 clones listed, 92% are singletons. The specimen was peripheral blood, collected 28 days after the second AZD1222 dose. The receptors here all came from an adult who received the AZD1222 COVID-19 vaccine.

This sequence joins TRBV6-6 and TRBJ1-5; TRBD1 matches at 10 bases. Per the germline V gene, CDR1 is MNHNY and CDR2 is SVGAGI (reference sequence). V lost 2 bases and J lost 5; bases outside the gene matches: 6. CDR3 length: 16 amino acids. The CDR3 nucleotides read TGTGCCAGCAGTTACCCCACGACAGGGGGCGATCAGCCCCAGCATTTT. This codes for CASSYPTTGGDQPQHF.

This clone was counted a single time. V gene TRBV5-5 combines with J gene TRBJ2-7, with TRBD1 matching 11 bases. J lost 2 bases, V lost 4 bases, and 17 bases had no gene match. Germline-derived CDR1 and CDR2 are SGHKS and YYEKEE (reference sequence). The CDR3 sequence is 19 residues long. The CDR3: CASSPWTGGSVRGPYEQYF. DNA for the CDR3: TGTGCCAGCAGCCCCTGGACAGGGGGCTCGGTGCGGGGCCCCTACGAGCAGTACTTC.

V gene TRBV11-3 combines with J gene TRBJ2-2; D unresolved. The germline V gene has CDR1 SGHNT and CDR2 YENEEA. V gave up 1 base and J gave up 6 bases, with 9 bases separating them. The CDR3 spans 14 residues. The CDR3 DNA sequence: TGTGCCAGCAGCTTAGCCGTTTGGGCCGGGGAGCTGTTTTTT. Protein product: CASSLAVWAGELFF.

The chain couples TRBV2 to TRBJ2-7; 9 nucleotides line up with TRBD2. Germline values: CDR1 SNHLY, CDR2 FYNNEI. This CDR3 is built from 14 residues. Trimming removed 8 bases from V and 6 bases from J; junction bases left unmatched: 11. DNA of the CDR3: TGTGCCAGCGGGGGGCGGCGGGAGGGCCCCGAGCAGTACTTC. Protein sequence: CASGGRREGPEQYF.

The CDR3 here is CASSYDHRGSYEQYF. CDR3 in DNA: TGTGCCAGCAGTTACGATCACAGGGGGTCCTACGAGCAGTACTTC. This rearrangement joins TRBV6-5 to TRBJ2-7, with 8 nucleotides matching TRBD1. V lost 2 bases, J lost 1 base, and 4 bases stayed unmatched. CDR3 length: 15 residues. Germline lookup yields CDR1 MNHEY and CDR2 SVGAGI.

This chain joins TRBV3-1 (or the pseudogene TRBV3-2) and TRBJ1-6; a weak D match, TRBD1 (5 bases). The CDR3 is 16 amino acids. The germline V gene has CDR1 LGHDT and CDR2 YNNKEL (reference sequence). V was clipped by 4 bases and J by 0 bases, with 10 bases between them. DNA for the CDR3: TGTGCCAGCAGCCGGGACGGAAGCTCCTATAATTCACCCCTCCACTTT. This codes for CASSRDGSSYNSPLHF.

The gene calls are TRBV15 and TRBJ1-1, with 8 bases identical to TRBD1. With V trimmed by 5 bases and J by 4 bases, 6 bases remained unmatched. Germline V CDR1 and CDR2: LNHNV, YYDKDF (reference sequence). CDR3 size: 14 residues. CDR3 amino acids: CATSGQGGRTEAFF. In nucleotides, the CDR3 is TGTGCCACCAGCGGACAGGGTGGTCGCACTGAAGCTTTCTTT.

The chain combines TRBV7-2 with TRBJ1-3, with D uncertain. The V gene's germline CDR1 is SGHTA and CDR2 FQGNSA. The CDR3 is 16 amino acids. V lost 6 bases and J 0 bases, leaving 15 bases between the germline ends. The CDR3 reads CASSSRAGSSGNTIYF. CDR3 in DNA: TGTGCCAGCAGTTCAAGGGCCGGGAGCTCTGGAAACACCATATATTTT.

The genes are TRBV29-1 and TRBJ2-7, with TRBD1 as a possible D gene (5 bases). CDR1 is SQVTM, CDR2 ANQGSEA, per germline. The CDR3 runs 16 residues. Between the trimmed V and J ends, which lost 2 bases and 3 bases, there was a span of 20 bases. CDR3 DNA: TGCAGCGTTGAAAGGGGCCGCGGACCCTATCTCTACGAGCAGTACTTC. Translated, it gives CSVERGRGPYLYEQYF.

The V gene is TRBV19, the J gene TRBJ2-7, with 11 bases aligning to TRBD1. This CDR3 region has 15 residues. Per the germline V gene, CDR1 is LNHDA and CDR2 is SQIVND (reference sequence). The trim removed 4 bases at V and 2 bases at J, leaving 4 bases unmatched. The CDR3 nucleotides are TGTGCCAGTAGTACCCGGACAGGGGGCCCCTACGAGCAGTACTTC. This translates into CASSTRTGGPYEQYF.

This clone has only one observation. V gene TRBV10-3 combines with J gene TRBJ2-1; 7 nucleotides align to TRBD2. With 6 bases clipped from V and 7 bases from J, the junction kept 6 bases outside the gene matches. The CDR3 sequence is 13 residues long. CDR1 ENHRY and CDR2 SYGVKD come from the germline V gene. CDR3 loop: CAISGGGPNEQFF. The CDR3 bases are TGTGCCATCAGCGGGGGAGGGCCAAATGAGCAGTTCTTC.

The rearrangement joins TRBV5-1 to TRBJ2-1; 10 nucleotides match TRBD1. Germline V gives CDR1 SGHRS, CDR2 YFSETQ. The CDR3 length is 19 residues. The ends lost 0 bases at V and 5 bases at J; junction bases unmatched: 14. CDR3 protein: CASSLGYIAGTGANNEQFF. The CDR3 DNA sequence: TGCGCCAGCAGCTTGGGTTACATCGCCGGGACAGGGGCAAACAATGAGCAGTTCTTC.

This CDR3 reads CASINAPGELFF. In DNA, the CDR3 is TGTGCCAGCATAAACGCGCCCGGGGAGCTGTTTTTT. The gene calls are TRBV2 and TRBJ2-2; D remains ambiguous. The CDR3 contains 12 residues. V was shortened by 7 bases and J by 6 bases, with 9 bases between the two germline ends. Germline CDR1 and CDR2: SNHLY and FYNNEI.

The chain links TRBV10-3 to TRBJ2-7; no firm D call. V lost 6 bases to trimming and J lost 5 bases, with 14 bases between them. The CDR3 covers 13 residues. Germline V lookup: CDR1 ENHRY, CDR2 SYGVKD. This CDR3 reads CAIRDGPGDEQYF. CDR3 coding DNA: TGTGCCATCAGAGACGGGCCTGGGGACGAGCAGTACTTC.

The rearrangement joins TRBV9 to TRBJ2-1; 9 bases align to TRBD1. This CDR3 comprises 15 residues. V was pared by 4 bases and J by 5 bases, with 7 bases of the junction left unmatched. In germline, CDR1 is SGDLS, CDR2 YYNGEE. As DNA, the CDR3 is TGTGCCAGCAGCCTTGCCGGGACAGGGAACAATGAGCAGTTCTTC. Translated, it gives CASSLAGTGNNEQFF.

On this clone: Other DNA sequences in the same sample also yield this CDR3. The chain has TRBV27 and TRBJ2-7; a possible D gene is TRBD1 (5 bases). This CDR3 is 14 amino acids long. Germline V gene data show CDR1 as MNHEY and CDR2 as SMNVEV (reference sequence). V was clipped by 0 bases and J by 0 bases, with 6 bases between them. This CDR3 is CASSLSRDSYEQYF. The CDR3 bases are TGTGCCAGCAGTTTATCCAGGGACTCCTACGAGCAGTACTTC.

This sequence joins TRBV4-2 and TRBJ1-5; D is possibly TRBD1 (5 bases). The CDR3 has 13 amino acids. The germline V gene has CDR1 LGHNA and CDR2 YNFKEQ. V was shortened by 4 bases and J by 1 base, with 5 bases between the two germline ends. The CDR3 DNA reads TGTGCCAGCAGCCGGGACAGCAATCAGCCCCAGCATTTT. This gives the protein CASSRDSNQPQHF.

V and J are TRBV6-5 and TRBJ2-1; D possibly corresponds to TRBD2 (6 bases). The CDR3 totals 15 residues. Trimming removed 6 bases at V and 4 bases at J, with 16 bases between. Germline V gene sequence: CDR1 MNHEY, CDR2 SVGAGI. The CDR3 loop reads CASSPGTLAYNEQFF. The CDR3 DNA reads TGTGCCAGCAGCCCCGGGACTCTAGCGTACAATGAGCAGTTCTTC.

This chain joins TRBV9 and TRBJ1-3; TRBD1 might be the D (6 bases). The CDR3 spans 15 residues. Per germline, CDR1 SGDLS and CDR2 YYNGEE. V was shortened by 0 bases and J by 1 base, with 8 bases between the two germline ends. The CDR3 coding sequence is TGTGCCAGCAGCGTAGGGGGGACATCTGGAAACACCATATATTTT. It translates to CASSVGGTSGNTIYF.

This chain connects TRBV5-6 to TRBJ2-1; 9 bases line up with TRBD1. The CDR3 is 16 amino acids. Germline CDR1 is SGHDT and CDR2 is YYEEEE. Losses at the gene ends were 1 base for V and 3 bases for J; bases not matched to a gene: 5. The CDR3 bases are TGTGCCAGCAGCTTGACAGGGGGCGGTAACTACAATGAGCAGTTCTTC. As protein: CASSLTGGGNYNEQFF.